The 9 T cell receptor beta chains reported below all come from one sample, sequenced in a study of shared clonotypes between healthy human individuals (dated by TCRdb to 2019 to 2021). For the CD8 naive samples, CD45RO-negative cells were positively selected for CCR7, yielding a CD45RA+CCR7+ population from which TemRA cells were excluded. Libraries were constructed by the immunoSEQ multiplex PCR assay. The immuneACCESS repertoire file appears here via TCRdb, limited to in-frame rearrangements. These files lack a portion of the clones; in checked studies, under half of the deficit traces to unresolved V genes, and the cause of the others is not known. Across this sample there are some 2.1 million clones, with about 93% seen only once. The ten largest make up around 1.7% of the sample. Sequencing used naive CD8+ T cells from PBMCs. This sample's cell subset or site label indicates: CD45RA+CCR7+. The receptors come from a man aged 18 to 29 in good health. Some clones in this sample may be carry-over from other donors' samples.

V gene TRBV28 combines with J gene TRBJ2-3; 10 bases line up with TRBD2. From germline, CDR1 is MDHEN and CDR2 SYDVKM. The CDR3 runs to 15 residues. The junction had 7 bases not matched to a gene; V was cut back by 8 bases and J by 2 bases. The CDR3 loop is CASRGTSDNTDTQYF. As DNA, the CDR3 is TGTGCCAGCCGGGGGACTAGCGACAACACAGATACGCAGTATTTT.

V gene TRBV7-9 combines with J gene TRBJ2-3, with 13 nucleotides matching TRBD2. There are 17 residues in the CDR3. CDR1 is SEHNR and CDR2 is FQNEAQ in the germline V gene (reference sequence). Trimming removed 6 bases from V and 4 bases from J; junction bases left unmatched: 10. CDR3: CASSRLAGGLSADTQYF. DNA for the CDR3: TGTGCCAGCAGTCGACTAGCGGGAGGCCTTTCGGCAGATACGCAGTATTTT.

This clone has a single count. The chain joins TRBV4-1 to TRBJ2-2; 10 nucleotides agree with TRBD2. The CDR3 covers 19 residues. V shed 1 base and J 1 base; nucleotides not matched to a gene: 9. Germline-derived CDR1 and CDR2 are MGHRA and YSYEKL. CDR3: CASSQGRLAGEQNTGELFF. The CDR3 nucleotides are TGCGCCAGCAGCCAAGGTCGGCTAGCGGGAGAGCAGAACACCGGGGAGCTGTTTTTT.

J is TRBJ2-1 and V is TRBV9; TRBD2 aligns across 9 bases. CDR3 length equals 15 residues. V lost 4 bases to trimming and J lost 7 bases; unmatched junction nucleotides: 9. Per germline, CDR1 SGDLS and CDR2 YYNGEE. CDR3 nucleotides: TGTGCCAGCAGCACTTATAGCGGGAGTTTGAATGAGCAGTTCTTC. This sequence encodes CASSTYSGSLNEQFF.

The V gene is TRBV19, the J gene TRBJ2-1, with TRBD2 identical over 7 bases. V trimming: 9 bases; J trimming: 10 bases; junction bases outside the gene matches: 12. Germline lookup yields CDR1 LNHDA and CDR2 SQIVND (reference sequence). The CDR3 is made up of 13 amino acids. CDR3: CASSPTSRSEQFF. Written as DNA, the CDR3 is TGTGCCAGCTCCCCGACTAGCAGATCAGAGCAGTTCTTC. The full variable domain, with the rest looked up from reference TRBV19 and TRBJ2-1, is DGGITQSPKYLFRKEGQNVTLSCEQNLNHDAMYWYRQDPGQGLRLIYYSQIVNDFQKGDIAEGYSVSREKKESFPLTVTSAQKNPTAFYLCASSPTSRSEQFFGPGTRLTVL.

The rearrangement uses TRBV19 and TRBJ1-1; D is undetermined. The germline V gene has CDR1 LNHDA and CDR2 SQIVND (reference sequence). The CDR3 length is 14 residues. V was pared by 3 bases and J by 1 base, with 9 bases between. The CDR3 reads CASSIWSPNTEAFF. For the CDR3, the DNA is TGTGCCAGTAGTATCTGGAGCCCGAACACTGAAGCTTTCTTT.

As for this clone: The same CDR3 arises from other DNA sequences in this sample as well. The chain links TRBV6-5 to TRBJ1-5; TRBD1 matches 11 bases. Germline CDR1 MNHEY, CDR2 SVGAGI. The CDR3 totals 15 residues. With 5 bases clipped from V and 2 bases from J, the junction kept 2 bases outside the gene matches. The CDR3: CASSPGQGGNQPQHF. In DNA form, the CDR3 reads TGTGCCAGCAGTCCGGGACAGGGGGGCAATCAGCCCCAGCATTTT.

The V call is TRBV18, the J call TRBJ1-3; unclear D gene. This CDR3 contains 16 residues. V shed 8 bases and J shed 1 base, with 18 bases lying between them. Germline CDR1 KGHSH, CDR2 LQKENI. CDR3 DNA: TGTGCCAGCGTCACCAAGTTTGTCCCTTCTGGAAACACCATATATTTT. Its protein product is CASVTKFVPSGNTIYF.

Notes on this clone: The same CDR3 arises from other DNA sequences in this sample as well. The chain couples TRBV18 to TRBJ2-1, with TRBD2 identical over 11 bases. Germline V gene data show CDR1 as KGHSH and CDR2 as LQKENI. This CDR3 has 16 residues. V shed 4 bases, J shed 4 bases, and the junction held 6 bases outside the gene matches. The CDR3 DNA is TGTGCCAGCTCACTAGGACTAGCGGGTCGGTACAATGAGCAGTTCTTC. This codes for CASSLGLAGRYNEQFF.